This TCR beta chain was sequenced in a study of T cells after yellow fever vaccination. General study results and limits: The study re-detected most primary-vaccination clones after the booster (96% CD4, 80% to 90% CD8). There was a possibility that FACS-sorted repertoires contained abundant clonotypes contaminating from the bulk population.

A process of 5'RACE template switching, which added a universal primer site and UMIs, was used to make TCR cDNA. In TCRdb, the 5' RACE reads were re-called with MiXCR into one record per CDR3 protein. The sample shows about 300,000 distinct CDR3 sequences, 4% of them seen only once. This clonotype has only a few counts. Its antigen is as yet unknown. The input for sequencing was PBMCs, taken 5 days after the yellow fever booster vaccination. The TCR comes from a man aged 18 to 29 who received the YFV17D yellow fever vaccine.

The CDR3 reads CASSPAGTEAFF. The CDR3 DNA sequence: TGTGCCAGCTCACCCGCAGGGACTGAAGCTTTCTTT. The rearrangement joins TRBV18 to TRBJ1-1, with D possibly TRBD1 on 5 matching bases. V dropped 3 bases and J dropped 5 bases, with 7 bases sitting between them. There are 12 residues in the CDR3. Germline values: CDR1 KGHSH, CDR2 LQKENI.